These 30 T cell receptor beta chains were sequenced from one sample in a study of blood T cell repertoires in COVID-19. The assay was immunoSEQ multiplex PCR, and TCRdb's table has in-frame clones only and misses some. The table shows 250,000 or so clones, with 80% to 90% occurring only once. The sequencing sample was made of PBMCs or T cells enriched from blood (not recorded which). These receptors were collected from a woman aged 40 to 55 who had been exposed to COVID-19.

The rearrangement joins TRBV4-3 to TRBJ2-2; the match to TRBD1 covers 9 bases. Germline V gene lookup returns CDR1 LGHNA and CDR2 YSLEER. The trim removed 6 bases at V and 4 bases at J, leaving 9 bases unmatched. This CDR3 spans 16 amino acids. The CDR3, as DNA: TGCGCCAGCAGACCTGGACAGGGGTCCCTCACCGGGGAGCTGTTTTTT. It codes for CASRPGQGSLTGELFF.

The chain employs TRBV9 and TRBJ2-3; the match to TRBD2 covers 8 bases. After removal of 3 bases from V and 4 bases from J, the junction contained 4 bases not matched to a gene. The V gene's germline CDR1 is SGDLS and CDR2 YYNGEE. CDR3 length: 14 amino acids. In DNA, the CDR3 is TGTGCCAGCAGCGCCGGGACTAGAGCAGATACGCAGTATTTT. It translates to CASSAGTRADTQYF.

This sequence joins TRBV10-3 and TRBJ2-2, with 7 bases fitting TRBD1. The germline gives CDR1 ENHRY, CDR2 SYGVKD. V was clipped by 4 bases and J by 0 bases; unmatched bases: 5. The CDR3 has 16 residues. The CDR3: CAISGATGSNTGELFF. The DNA for the CDR3 is TGTGCCATCAGTGGGGCGACAGGGTCGAACACCGGGGAGCTGTTTTTT.

The genes are TRBV14 and TRBJ2-5, with 8 bases aligning to TRBD1. Germline assignment: CDR1 SGHDN and CDR2 FVKESK. The CDR3 is 21 amino acids. V was clipped by 0 bases and J by 2 bases; unmatched bases: 20. The CDR3 loop reads CASSQDDLGRQGNRIQETQYF. In nucleotides, the CDR3 is TGTGCCAGCAGCCAAGATGATCTTGGGAGACAGGGGAATCGAATTCAAGAGACCCAGTACTTC.

V gene TRBV4-3 combines with J gene TRBJ2-2, with no clear D. V was clipped by 1 base and J by 4 bases, with 7 bases between them. The CDR3 covers 14 residues. Germline CDR1 reads LGHNA; CDR2 reads YSLEER. CDR3 nucleotide sequence: TGCGCCAGCAGCCAAGTCTCGGGCACCGGGGAGCTGTTTTTT. Translation: CASSQVSGTGELFF.

The rearrangement joins TRBV7-8 to TRBJ2-6; 7 bases map to TRBD2. Losses at the gene ends were 1 base for V and 1 base for J; bases not matched to a gene: 1. The CDR3 totals 16 residues. CDR1 SGHVS and CDR2 FQNEAQ come from the germline V gene. Here the CDR3 DNA reads TGTGCCAGCAGCTTAGTGGGGGGGTCTGGGGCCAACGTCCTGACTTTC. This gives the protein CASSLVGGSGANVLTF.

This clone has just one count. V usage is TRBV7-2 and J usage is TRBJ2-1; maybe TRBD2 (6 bases). Per germline, CDR1 SGHTA and CDR2 FQGNSA. This CDR3 region has 13 residues. The V end was cut by 5 bases, the J end by 10 bases, with 15 bases between. CDR3 protein: CASSPTWLAEQFF. CDR3 sequence (DNA): TGTGCCAGCAGCCCCACCTGGCTAGCGGAGCAGTTCTTC.

V usage is TRBV10-3 and J usage is TRBJ2-7; 8 bases agree with TRBD2. J was trimmed by 6 bases and V by 10 bases; bases with no gene match: 11. The CDR3 runs to 13 residues. Germline V gene sequence: CDR1 ENHRY, CDR2 SYGVKD. The CDR3 loop reads CATQSRTSIEQYV. The CDR3 coding sequence is TGTGCCACCCAGAGTAGGACTAGCATCGAGCAGTACGTC.

This chain uses TRBV28 with TRBJ1-1; D unresolved. The germline V gene has CDR1 MDHEN and CDR2 SYDVKM. V lost 7 bases, J lost 2 bases, and 14 bases lay in between. This CDR3 has 14 residues. The DNA of the CDR3 is TGTGCCAGCATTGTGGCTAGAATAAACACTGAAGCTTTCTTT. It is translated as CASIVARINTEAFF.

This sequence joins TRBV28 and TRBJ2-7, with a tentative D call TRBD2 (5 bases). Per germline, CDR1 MDHEN and CDR2 SYDVKM. The V and J ends lost 7 bases and 4 bases respectively, with 17 bases between them. This CDR3 region has 14 residues. The CDR3 DNA sequence: TGTGCCAGCACCTCTGTGGACTCCCCGTACGAGCAGTACTTC. It encodes CASTSVDSPYEQYF.

The chain's CDR3 is CASSQDSGYGYTF. DNA of the CDR3: TGTGCCAGCAGCCAAGATAGCGGATATGGCTACACCTTC. The chain has TRBV4-2 and TRBJ1-2, with D unclear. Germline V gene lookup returns CDR1 LGHNA and CDR2 YNFKEQ. This CDR3 region has 13 residues. V was trimmed by 0 bases and J by 5 bases, leaving 7 bases between them.

V and J are TRBV5-4 and TRBJ1-2; 9 bases map to TRBD1. With 3 bases clipped from V and 2 bases from J, the junction kept 2 bases outside the gene matches. The V gene's germline CDR1 is SGHNT and CDR2 YYREEE (reference sequence). The CDR3 contains 14 residues. As DNA, the CDR3 is TGTGCCAGCAGCTCTACAGGGGGCAACTATGGCTACACCTTC. Its protein is CASSSTGGNYGYTF.

This chain connects TRBV19 to TRBJ1-3; weak D call: TRBD1 (6 bases). CDR1 and CDR2 (germline): LNHDA, SQIVND (reference sequence). The CDR3 has 15 amino acids. Deletions cut 2 bases from V and 4 bases from J, with 12 bases between. Written as DNA, the CDR3 is TGTGCCAGTAGTATATTGGGGGCAGGGGGAAACACCATATATTTT. It specifies CASSILGAGGNTIYF. Full variable domain (remainder filled in from reference TRBV19 and TRBJ1-3): DGGITQSPKYLFRKEGQNVTLSCEQNLNHDAMYWYRQDPGQGLRLIYYSQIVNDFQKGDIAEGYSVSREKKESFPLTVTSAQKNPTAFYLCASSILGAGGNTIYFGEGSWLTVV.

V is TRBV9 and J is TRBJ2-3; 7 bases agree with TRBD1. With V trimmed by 1 base and J by 4 bases, 9 bases remained unmatched. The CDR3 runs to 16 residues. Germline CDR1 reads SGDLS; CDR2 reads YYNGEE. Here the CDR3 reads CASSVRGQGVADTQYF. Written as DNA, the CDR3 is TGTGCCAGCAGCGTAAGAGGGCAGGGGGTCGCAGATACGCAGTATTTT.

A few counts support this clone. The gene calls are TRBV6-5 and TRBJ2-7, with 11 positions matching TRBD2. CDR1 and CDR2 (germline): MNHEY, SVGAGI. The CDR3 sequence is 15 residues long. Losses at the gene ends were 2 bases for V and 5 bases for J; bases not matched to a gene: 5. CDR3: CASSYGIAGGHEQYF. The DNA for the CDR3 is TGTGCCAGCAGTTACGGGATAGCGGGGGGGCACGAGCAGTACTTC.

The chain recombines TRBV7-9 with TRBJ2-7; 9 positions match TRBD1. The germline V gene has CDR1 SEHNR and CDR2 FQNEAQ (reference sequence). V shed 2 bases and J 7 bases; nucleotides not matched to a gene: 6. The CDR3 extends over 14 amino acids. DNA for the CDR3: TGTGCCAGCAGCTTATGGGACAGGGCGGGGGAGCAGTACTTC. This sequence encodes CASSLWDRAGEQYF.

J is TRBJ1-6 and V is TRBV19, with no clear D. Trimming shortened V by 10 bases and J by 10 bases, and 17 bases separated the two germline ends. CDR1 and CDR2 (germline): LNHDA, SQIVND (reference sequence). There are 13 residues in the CDR3. The CDR3 sequence: CATGFEVRSPLHF. CDR3 DNA: TGTGCCACCGGGTTCGAGGTCCGCTCACCCCTCCACTTT.

The gene calls are TRBV4-3 and TRBJ2-7; D not certain. The CDR3 loop spans 16 amino acids. The germline CDR1 and CDR2 sequences are LGHNA and YSLEER. V was trimmed by 0 bases and J by 1 base, leaving 13 bases between them. CDR3 bases: TGCGCCAGCAGCCAAGATTATGTCACAGTTTCCTACGAGCAGTACTTC. It translates to CASSQDYVTVSYEQYF.

V is TRBV5-4 and J is TRBJ2-5; 8 bases are a match to TRBD1. The germline V gene encodes CDR1 SGHNT and CDR2 YYREEE (reference sequence). The CDR3 runs to 15 residues. V was clipped by 4 bases and J by 0 bases; unmatched bases: 5. CDR3 residues: CASSPGGLYQETQYF. The DNA of the CDR3 is TGTGCCAGCAGCCCAGGGGGCCTGTACCAAGAGACCCAGTACTTC.

CDR3 protein: CASSQEHSGTFTDTQYF. The CDR3 DNA reads TGTGCCAGCAGCCAAGAACATAGCGGGACTTTCACAGATACGCAGTATTTT. This chain connects TRBV4-2 to TRBJ2-3, with TRBD2 identical over 8 bases. Germline CDR1 LGHNA, CDR2 YNFKEQ. V was clipped by 0 bases and J by 2 bases; unmatched bases: 7. The CDR3 runs 17 residues.

With respect to this clone: Distinct nucleotide sequences in the sample also encode this CDR3. V usage is TRBV7-8 and J usage is TRBJ1-1; possible D gene TRBD1, 6 bases. The CDR3 runs to 14 residues. Between the trimmed V and J ends, which lost 1 base and 2 bases, there was a span of 8 bases. Germline CDR1 is SGHVS and CDR2 is FQNEAQ. CDR3 sequence reads: CASSLGQANTEAFF. CDR3 nucleotides: TGTGCCAGCAGCTTAGGACAGGCAAACACTGAAGCTTTCTTT.

The DNA of the CDR3 is TGTGCCTGGAGTGACGGGGGTCAGGGCTACACCTTC. Its protein product is CAWSDGGQGYTF. V and J are TRBV30 and TRBJ1-2; the D gene is possibly TRBD1 (5 bases). The CDR3 is made up of 12 amino acids. Trimming cost V 1 base and J 8 bases, with 11 bases left between them. Germline CDR1 and CDR2: GTSNPN and SVGIG (reference sequence).

The chain employs TRBV6-2 or TRBV6-3 and TRBJ1-5; D uncertain. With 3 bases removed from V and 0 bases from J, the gap between germline ends came to 18 bases. The germline V gene encodes CDR1 MNHEY and CDR2 SVGEGT. The CDR3 is 18 amino acids. The CDR3 DNA reads as TGTGCCAGCAGTTATAACAGTCGGGGATTCAATAGCAATCAGCCCCAGCATTTT. It is translated as CASSYNSRGFNSNQPQHF.

The V gene is TRBV28, the J gene TRBJ1-5, with D unresolved. This CDR3 is built from 16 residues. Germline-derived CDR1 and CDR2 are MDHEN and SYDVKM. V lost 9 bases, J lost 0 bases, and 18 bases lay in between. The CDR3 loop is CASNGKIMYSNQPQHF. CDR3 nucleotides: TGTGCCAGTAACGGGAAGATTATGTATAGCAATCAGCCCCAGCATTTT. The variable domain in full, completed from reference TRBV28 and TRBJ1-5, reads DVKVTQSSRYLVKRTGEKVFLECVQDMDHENMFWYRQDPGLGLRLIYFSYDVKMKEKGDIPEGYSVSREKKERFSLILESASTNQTSMYLCASNGKIMYSNQPQHFGDGTRLSIL.

This sequence joins TRBV19 and TRBJ1-2; D is uncertain. The V end lost 6 bases, the J end lost 1 base, and 6 bases lay between the germline ends. CDR3 length equals 12 residues. Germline assignment: CDR1 LNHDA and CDR2 SQIVND (reference sequence). The CDR3 DNA reads as TGTGCCAGTAGCGAGGTTAACTATGGCTACACCTTC. Its translation is CASSEVNYGYTF.

V gene TRBV27 combines with J gene TRBJ1-1; D may be TRBD1 (5 bases). Per germline, CDR1 MNHEY and CDR2 SMNVEV (reference sequence). CDR3 length equals 17 residues. V gave up 3 bases and J gave up 0 bases, with 17 bases separating them. The CDR3 nucleotides are TGTGCCAGCAGTTTGGGGCAGTTGGGGGGAATGAACACTGAAGCTTTCTTT. Amino acid sequence: CASSLGQLGGMNTEAFF.

The genes are TRBV21-1 and TRBJ2-4; the table calls TRBD1, which could not be checked here. TRBV21-1 is reported as a pseudogene. This CDR3 comprises 16 residues. In DNA form, the CDR3 reads TGTGCCAGCAGCAAGGAGAGGGGGCAGGGTAAAAACATTCAGTACTTC. The encoded protein is CASSKERGQGKNIQYF.

This clone was found a few times. This chain joins TRBV4-1 and TRBJ2-7; the match to TRBD1 covers 7 bases. The germline V gene has CDR1 MGHRA and CDR2 YSYEKL. Germline trimming cut 6 bases from V and 0 bases from J; bases unmatched to any gene: 11. This CDR3 has 16 residues. CDR3 residues: CASRHQPAGGSYEQYF. For the CDR3, the DNA is TGCGCCAGCAGACACCAACCCGCAGGGGGCTCCTACGAGCAGTACTTC.

The chain joins TRBV7-2 to TRBJ1-4, with TRBD1 matching over 7 bases. Losses at the gene ends were 3 bases for V and 1 base for J; bases not matched to a gene: 8. The CDR3 has 17 amino acids. Germline CDR1 SGHTA, CDR2 FQGNSA. In DNA form, the CDR3 reads TGTGCCAGCAGCTTCACAGGGGCGAGATTAACTAATGAAAAACTGTTTTTT. It specifies CASSFTGARLTNEKLFF. The whole variable domain, remainder taken from reference TRBV7-2 and TRBJ1-4, is GAGVSQSPSNKVTEKGKDVELRCDPISGHTALYWYRQSLGQGLEFLIYFQGNSAPDKSGLPSDRFSAERTGGSVSTLTIQRTQQEDSAVYLCASSFTGARLTNEKLFFGSGTQLSVL.

V gene TRBV18 combines with J gene TRBJ1-2; 7 bases map to TRBD1. The CDR3 is made up of 15 amino acids. J lost 4 bases, V lost 5 bases, and 10 bases had no gene match. Germline-derived CDR1 and CDR2 are KGHSH and LQKENI. DNA of the CDR3: TGTGCCAGCTCATCACTAGGACAGGTCTCCTATGGCTACACCTTC. Translated: CASSSLGQVSYGYTF.